This T cell receptor (beta chain) is drawn from a study of beta chain features in type 1 diabetes. Every single donor gave one heparinised blood draw, and these averaged approximately 110 mL. This clone was detected a few times. The authors reverse transcribed all of the isolated RNA, so sequencing captured expressed TCRB transcripts. Measured with immunoSEQ multiplex PCR; TCRdb has only the in-frame clones, and not every one. There are a few hundred thousand clones in the sample; approximately 15% occur only once, and roughly 0.033% lies in the top ten. Trimming left V 4 bases short and J 2 bases short, with 9 bases between. There are 13 residues in the CDR3. Germline CDR1 is SGHDT and CDR2 is YYEEEE.

V gene TRBV5-6 combines with J gene TRBJ2-5; D unclear. The receptor comes from a man aged 25 to 40 in good health. What was sequenced was naive CD4+ T cells from blood. The CDR3 is CASSGVPQETQYF. The DNA for the CDR3 is TGTGCCAGCAGCGGCGTCCCGCAAGAGACCCAGTACTTC. Full variable domain (outside the CDR3, taken from reference TRBV5-6 and TRBJ2-5): DAGVTQSPTHLIKTRGQQVTLRCSPKSGHDTVSWYQQALGQGPQFIFQYYEEEERQRGNFPDRFSGHQFPNYSSELNVNALLLGDSALYLCASSGVPQETQYFGPGTRLLVL.